This record looks at one T cell receptor (beta chain) sequence and its context. As yet, its antigen is unknown. The donors were members of the approximately 120-subject validation cohort (separate from the roughly 670-subject first cohort). The CDR3 loop spans 13 amino acids. Germline loops: CDR1 SGDLS, CDR2 YYNGEE. V gave up 4 bases and J gave up 5 bases; unmatched junction bases: 3. The method was immunoSEQ multiplex PCR; TCRdb's version includes in-frame clones alone and lacks a portion of them. The sample has tens of thousands of clones, roughly nine tenths seen once. These data come from a study of cytomegalovirus exposure and HLA in healthy donors. Study-wide points: In vitro testing confirmed three CMV-associated chains as specific for CMV antigens. Most TCR sequences proved rare, with some public TCRs found in many donors. Cytomegalovirus-associated status was assigned to more than 150 TCR beta chains.

The V call is TRBV9, the J call TRBJ2-5; 9 nucleotides align to TRBD2. The receptor's source is a woman in her late teens or twenties in good health and CMV-seronegative. Input material: PBMCs. CDR3 sequence (DNA): TGTGCCAGCAGCAATCTAGCGGGGGAGACCCAGTACTTC. Translating it yields CASSNLAGETQYF.